These T cell receptor beta chains were read from a single sample in a study of blood T cell repertoires in COVID-19. TCRdb's table, derived via immunoSEQ multiplex PCR, lists solely in-frame clones and lacks some. The sample lists a few hundred thousand clones, approximately 85% occurring once. The sample was PBMCs or T cells enriched from blood (not recorded which). The receptors come from a man aged 25-45 years who had recovered from COVID-19. Each CDR3 is given with its conserved first and last residue. The D gene is left open where the match is weak. Clone size is shown for a subset of rows, as once, few, many or a class of expanded clone.

V: TRBV7-3
D: NA
size: NA
J: TRBJ1-1
CDR3: CASSMWTVGTEAFF

V: TRBV4-3
D: NA
size: NA
J: TRBJ1-6
CDR3: CASSQAEGYNSPLHF

V: TRBV3-1/TRBV3-2
D: TRBD1
size: NA
J: TRBJ2-3
CDR3: CASSQLQGIFTDTQYF

V: TRBV4-1
D: NA
size: NA
J: TRBJ1-5
CDR3: CASSQEIQQGRQPQHF

V: TRBV28
D: NA
size: NA
J: TRBJ2-3
CDR3: CASSLTDRIPDTQYF

V: TRBV5-6
D: NA
size: NA
J: TRBJ2-7
CDR3: CASSSTGSYEQYF

V: TRBV19
D: TRBD1
size: NA
J: TRBJ2-3
CDR3: CASSIVGQGGADTQYF

V: TRBV5-1
D: NA
size: NA
J: TRBJ1-2
CDR3: CASSLKTRGFPYGYTF

V: TRBV18
D: TRBD2
size: NA
J: TRBJ2-5
CDR3: CASSPYLSGDLGETQYF

V: TRBV3-1/TRBV3-2
D: NA
size: NA
J: TRBJ1-3
CDR3: CASSQPGHTIYF

V: TRBV5-6
D: TRBD2
size: NA
J: TRBJ2-5
CDR3: CASSTGTSGGEETQYF

V: TRBV5-6
D: NA
size: NA
J: TRBJ1-3
CDR3: CASSSDSYGRGNTIYF

V: TRBV7-9
D: NA
size: NA
J: TRBJ1-1
CDR3: CASSLEVGLGAFF

V: TRBV29-1
D: TRBD1
size: NA
J: TRBJ1-5
CDR3: CSVKTGAPNQPQHF

V: TRBV7-9
D: TRBD1
size: NA
J: TRBJ1-3
CDR3: CASSRGTAGNTIYF

V: TRBV4-1
D: TRBD2
size: NA
J: TRBJ2-1
CDR3: CASSPPYRRGAKNEQFF

V: TRBV12-3/TRBV12-4
D: NA
size: NA
J: TRBJ1-2
CDR3: CASSLGGPYGYTF

V: TRBV9
D: TRBD1
size: few
J: TRBJ1-6
CDR3: CASSVEGQGASPLHF

V: TRBV7-2
D: NA
size: NA
J: TRBJ2-1
CDR3: CASSLTGSSYNEQFF

V: TRBV5-4
D: TRBD1
size: NA
J: TRBJ2-1
CDR3: CASSFRQGFGNEQFF

V: TRBV6-1
D: NA
size: NA
J: TRBJ1-1
CDR3: CASSEAKDTANFF

V: TRBV5-8
D: TRBD1
size: NA
J: TRBJ1-4
CDR3: CASSGRTGVSEDNEKLFF

V: TRBV25-1
D: NA
size: few
J: TRBJ2-7
CDR3: CASSEKFSDFSSYEQYF

V: TRBV9
D: NA
size: NA
J: TRBJ2-5
CDR3: CASSVVLGEGGTQYF

V: TRBV5-6
D: NA
size: few
J: TRBJ2-2
CDR3: CASSAEAYSNTGELFF

V: TRBV9
D: TRBD1
size: NA
J: TRBJ1-2
CDR3: CASSVEGQAYGYTF

V: TRBV29-1
D: NA
size: NA
J: TRBJ1-1
CDR3: CSVRRTANTEAFF

V: TRBV18
D: NA
size: NA
J: TRBJ1-2
CDR3: CASSPRGPVGYGYTF

V: TRBV10-3
D: NA
size: NA
J: TRBJ1-1
CDR3: CAIYDMNTEAFF

V: TRBV7-3
D: NA
size: NA
J: TRBJ2-5
CDR3: CASSRLSQETQYF

V: TRBV14
D: TRBD2
size: once
J: TRBJ2-7
CDR3: CASSQGWLAGSYEQYF

V: TRBV7-2
D: NA
size: NA
J: TRBJ1-6
CDR3: CASSLSVGSNSPLHF

V: TRBV10-1
D: TRBD1
size: NA
J: TRBJ2-7
CDR3: CASRGQGVYEQYF

V: TRBV29-1
D: TRBD1
size: NA
J: TRBJ1-2
CDR3: CSVAGQGANYGYTF

V: TRBV4-2
D: NA
size: NA
J: TRBJ1-4
CDR3: CASSPWTATNEKLFF

V: TRBV5-6
D: NA
size: NA
J: TRBJ1-4
CDR3: CASSLDRAREKLFF

V: TRBV6-2/TRBV6-3
D: TRBD2
size: NA
J: TRBJ2-5
CDR3: CASSQRRGAQETQYF

V: TRBV30
D: TRBD1
size: NA
J: TRBJ2-4
CDR3: CAWSGTGNIQYF

V: TRBV10-3
D: TRBD1
size: NA
J: TRBJ1-2
CDR3: CAIWRGGQGLGGYTF

V: TRBV11-2
D: NA
size: NA
J: TRBJ1-2
CDR3: CASSPYGQPDGYTF

V: TRBV5-4
D: TRBD1
size: NA
J: TRBJ1-2
CDR3: CASSPQTGPYGYTF

V: TRBV3-1/TRBV3-2
D: NA
size: few
J: TRBJ1-1
CDR3: CASSPSARGSLNTEAFF

V: TRBV29-1
D: NA
size: once
J: TRBJ1-1
CDR3: CSVGRSTEAFF

V: TRBV3-1/TRBV3-2
D: TRBD1
size: NA
J: TRBJ1-2
CDR3: CASSQITGANYGYTF

V: TRBV11-3
D: TRBD1
size: NA
J: TRBJ2-7
CDR3: CASSLAGQGYEQYF

V: TRBV5-5
D: TRBD1
size: NA
J: TRBJ1-2
CDR3: CASSLVGQGAGYGYTF

V: TRBV30
D: NA
size: NA
J: TRBJ2-4
CDR3: CAWSTSTSIQYF

V: TRBV12-5
D: TRBD2
size: few
J: TRBJ2-1
CDR3: CASVQGLADNEQFF

V: TRBV7-2
D: TRBD1
size: NA
J: TRBJ1-6
CDR3: CASRDRVNSPLHF

V: TRBV5-1
D: TRBD1
size: NA
J: TRBJ2-3
CDR3: CASSLLGQGPPNTDTQYF

V: TRBV30
D: NA
size: NA
J: TRBJ1-1
CDR3: CAWSVAEKAFF

V: TRBV7-2
D: NA
size: once
J: TRBJ1-6
CDR3: CASSLATGNYNSPLHF

V: TRBV19
D: TRBD2
size: NA
J: TRBJ2-1
CDR3: CASSWAGGGAYNEQFF

V: TRBV2
D: NA
size: NA
J: TRBJ1-5
CDR3: CASSEQFYQPQHF

V: TRBV24-1
D: TRBD1
size: NA
J: TRBJ1-4
CDR3: CATSDPARTGVKLFF